The rows below give T cell receptor beta chains drawn from one sample of a study of T cells after yellow fever vaccination. One entry per CDR3 protein results from TCRdb running MiXCR on the 5' RACE reads. The sample shows 110,000 to 150,000 distinct CDR3 sequences, around 6.3% of them seen only once. The starting material was CD4+ T cells sorted from PBMCs, obtained 10 days after the yellow fever booster vaccination. These TCRs come from a man under 40 who received the YFV17D yellow fever vaccine. The CDR3 runs from the conserved cysteine through the conserved F or W. Fields, in order: D gene, clone size, J gene, V gene, CDR3 protein, CDR3 DNA. The D gene is left open where the match is weak. Clone size appears in some rows only: once, few, many, or a class for an expanded clone.

NA	many	TRBJ1-6	TRBV3-1	CASSQVRGPLHF	TGTGCCAGCAGCCAAGTCCGGGGACCCCTCCACTTT
TRBD2	NA	TRBJ2-5	TRBV20-1	CSAPLLAGVRRETQYF	TGCAGTGCTCCCCTCCTAGCGGGAGTAAGACGGGAGACCCAGTACTTC
NA	few	TRBJ2-1	TRBV5-1	CASSLSAAASYNEQFF	TGCGCCAGCAGCTTATCTGCAGCGGCCTCCTACAATGAGCAGTTCTTC
NA	many	TRBJ1-5	TRBV24-1	CATSDSSGADQPQHF	TGTGCCACCAGTGATTCCTCAGGTGCAGATCAGCCCCAGCATTTT
NA	many	TRBJ1-5	TRBV9	CASSVSGPQHF	TGTGCCAGCAGCGTATCGGGGCCCCAGCATTTT
TRBD2	few	TRBJ2-3	TRBV5-4	CASSSSGRVTDTQYF	TGTGCCAGCAGCTCTAGCGGGAGGGTCACAGATACGCAGTATTTT
NA	many	TRBJ1-2	TRBV9	CASRGGSYGYTF	TGTGCCAGCCGGGGGGGGAGCTATGGCTACACCTTC
NA	many	TRBJ1-1	TRBV6-6	CATGTANTEAFF	TGTGCCACTGGGACGGCGAACACTGAAGCTTTCTTT
NA	many	TRBJ1-5	TRBV5-1	CASSLSGADSNQPQHF	TGCGCCAGCAGCTTGTCGGGAGCGGATAGCAATCAGCCCCAGCATTTT
NA	many	TRBJ2-5	TRBV3-1	CASSSCKDGVGF	TGTGCCAGCAGTTCATGTAAAGACGGCGTTGGGTTC
NA	many	TRBJ1-6	TRBV5-1	CASSLDRLWTPLHF	TGCGCCAGCAGCTTGGACAGGTTATGGACACCCCTCCACTTT
NA	many	TRBJ2-4	TRBV19	CASTKSGLLSKNIQYF	TGTGCCAGTACCAAGAGCGGTCTCCTCTCCAAAAACATTCAGTACTTC
TRBD1	many	TRBJ2-7	TRBV5-1	CASSLTPGGEQYF	TGCGCCAGCAGCCTGACCCCAGGGGGCGAGCAGTACTTC
NA	once	TRBJ2-7	TRBV5-6	CASSDRGLCEQYF	TGTGCCAGCAGCGACCGGGGCCTCTGCGAGCAGTACTTC
TRBD2	many	TRBJ2-5	TRBV5-1	CASSFYAGDQETQYF	TGCGCCAGCAGCTTCTATGCGGGAGACCAAGAGACCCAGTACTTC
NA	NA	TRBJ1-5	TRBV20-1	CSARGGATGTNQPQHF	TGCAGTGCTAGGGGGGGAGCGACTGGGACTAATCAGCCCCAGCATTTT
TRBD1	NA	TRBJ2-5	TRBV18	CASSSQGAQQETQYF	TGTGCCAGCTCATCACAGGGGGCCCAACAAGAGACCCAGTACTTC
TRBD2	many	TRBJ2-7	TRBV20-1	CSASILAGAQGVHEQYF	TGCAGTGCTAGTATACTAGCGGGAGCCCAGGGCGTACACGAGCAGTACTTC
NA	many	TRBJ2-7	TRBV12-3/TRBV12-4	CASSLTPGGHVYEQYF	TGTGCCAGCAGTTTGACCCCCGGGGGACACGTTTACGAGCAGTACTTC
NA	many	TRBJ1-1	TRBV19	CASSTPSGFTEAFF	TGTGCCAGTAGTACCCCCTCAGGTTTCACTGAAGCTTTCTTT
TRBD1	few	TRBJ2-7	TRBV20-1	CSATSLGQDPYEQYF	TGCAGTGCTACTTCCCTGGGACAGGATCCTTACGAGCAGTACTTC
NA	NA	TRBJ2-3	TRBV5-6	CASTESFGVRSTDTQYF	TGTGCCAGCACTGAGTCCTTTGGTGTTAGGAGCACAGATACGCAGTATTTT